The 6 T cell receptor beta chains reported below all come from one sample, sequenced in a study of cytomegalovirus exposure and HLA in healthy donors. Primers: 60 Vbeta forward and 13 Jbeta reverse. Only in-frame clones appear in the TCRdb table, and some are missing; sequencing was by immunoSEQ multiplex PCR. Among approximately 150,000 clones, just over 75% were seen once, and the ten largest hold about 1.6%. Sequenced sample: PBMCs. The receptors here all came from a man in his forties or fifties in good health and CMV-seronegative.

The genes are TRBV5-1 and TRBJ2-3; 7 positions agree with TRBD2. Trimming cost V 5 bases and J 2 bases; bases outside gene matches: 8. The germline gives CDR1 SGHRS, CDR2 YFSETQ. This CDR3 is built from 15 residues. CDR3 residues: CASRETSVNTDTQYF. DNA of the CDR3: TGCGCCAGCAGGGAAACTAGCGTGAACACAGATACGCAGTATTTT.

This chain joins TRBV7-2 and TRBJ2-2; possibly TRBD1 for D (7 bases). This CDR3 spans 15 amino acids. Germline values: CDR1 SGHTA, CDR2 FQGNSA. Between the trimmed V and J ends, which lost 5 bases and 2 bases, there was a span of 12 bases. CDR3 residues: CASSAGTANTGELFF. The CDR3 nucleotides are TGTGCCAGCAGCGCGGGGACAGCAAACACCGGGGAGCTGTTTTTT. Based on the CDR3 plus reference TRBV7-2 and TRBJ2-2, the full variable domain is GAGVSQSPSNKVTEKGKDVELRCDPISGHTALYWYRQSLGQGLEFLIYFQGNSAPDKSGLPSDRFSAERTGGSVSTLTIQRTQQEDSAVYLCASSAGTANTGELFFGEGSRLTVL.

The chain links TRBV7-8 to TRBJ2-7, with TRBD1 identical over 7 bases. V lost 6 bases to trimming and J lost 4 bases; unmatched junction nucleotides: 0. Germline CDR1 is SGHVS and CDR2 is FQNEAQ. This CDR3 is 11 amino acids long. Written as DNA, the CDR3 is TGTGCCAGCAGGACAGGGTACGAGCAGTACTTC. This codes for CASRTGYEQYF.

The genes are TRBV30 and TRBJ1-2; 10 bases agree with TRBD1. J gave up 13 bases and V 2 bases, and 10 bases lay outside the gene matches. The CDR3 totals 13 residues. Germline loops: CDR1 GTSNPN, CDR2 SVGIG (reference sequence). For the CDR3, the DNA is TGTGCCTGGAGTCCAAGAGGGACAGGGGACCGCACCTTC. It codes for CAWSPRGTGDRTF.

The chain recombines TRBV27 with TRBJ1-5; D gene ambiguous. V was shortened by 5 bases and J by 2 bases, with 19 bases between the two germline ends. The CDR3 is 17 residues long. Germline V gives CDR1 MNHEY, CDR2 SMNVEV (reference sequence). The CDR3 is CASSPYIARGGNQPQHF. The DNA for the CDR3 is TGTGCCAGCAGTCCCTATATCGCCCGAGGAGGCAATCAGCCCCAGCATTTT.

This sequence joins TRBV7-8 and TRBJ2-3; D is undetermined. The germline CDR1 and CDR2 sequences are SGHVS and FQNEAQ. With 4 bases removed from V and 1 base from J, the gap between germline ends came to 6 bases. The CDR3 is 13 residues long. CDR3: CASSSIRTDTQYF. In DNA form, the CDR3 reads TGTGCCAGCAGCTCCATCCGCACAGATACGCAGTATTTT.